A selection of T cell receptor beta chains follows, all from one sample in a study of molecular identifiers for immune sequencing clone quantification. MiXCR, applied by TCRdb to the PCR reads, yields one record per CDR3 protein. In the table there are roughly 320,000 distinct CDR3 sequences, roughly 23% of which are singletons. The sequenced sample was naive CD8+ T cells from blood, with Jurkat cell RNA spiked in. These receptors all come from a human donor in good health. Some libraries in this study had Jurkat cell RNA spiked in. Both conserved end residues are part of each CDR3. Each record gives: J gene, V gene, clone size, CDR3 protein. A row's size may be missing; if present it is once, few, many or a size class.

TRBJ1-1,TRBV6-6,few,CASRPPGENTEAFF
TRBJ1-4,TRBV5-8,many,CASSDGTSAATNEKLFF
TRBJ1-1,TRBV7-9,many,CASSLAFDEAFF
TRBJ2-7,TRBV4-3,NA,CASSQDASGSLLYEQYF
TRBJ1-5,TRBV6-7,many,CASRPGCQPQHF
TRBJ2-5,TRBV4-1,many,CASSQVFGGGEETQYF
TRBJ2-1,TRBV7-9,many,CASSLSGGRSDEQFF
TRBJ1-1,TRBV6-1,many,CASRRRRENTEAFF
TRBJ1-2,TRBV4-1,NA,CASSQDWGNQLANYGYTF
TRBJ1-5,TRBV9,many,CASSGNSNQPQHF
TRBJ2-3,TRBV4-3,many,CASSFSPRSTDTQYF
TRBJ2-7,TRBV27,many,CASSLSGRGREQYF
TRBJ2-7,TRBV29-1,many,CSVERGLSEQYF
TRBJ2-2,TRBV6-5,many,CASSYLPFTGELFF
TRBJ2-5,TRBV28,many,CASSLQARVQETQYF
TRBJ2-1,TRBV11-2,few,CAGSYALGAARNEQFF
TRBJ2-2,TRBV7-9,many,CASSLHGAGTGELFF
TRBJ1-5,TRBV6-2/TRBV6-3,many,CASREGIFSNQPQHF
TRBJ1-4,TRBV3-1,many,CASSTRRTSSEKLFF
TRBJ2-7,TRBV13,NA,CASTYLKGGHYEQYF
TRBJ1-1,TRBV7-9,many,CASSTPEWTGRGTEAFF
TRBJ1-4,TRBV5-6,few,CASSFYGTYEKLFF
TRBJ1-6,TRBV4-3,many,CASSQDGPRSYNSPLHF
TRBJ2-7,TRBV5-1,many,CASSLGAQGAYEQYF
TRBJ1-5,TRBV19,NA,CASSIDLRGRRPQHF
TRBJ2-7,TRBV5-1,many,CASSLATSQAYEQYF
TRBJ2-5,TRBV11-2,many,CASSLRTSAQETQYF
TRBJ2-4,TRBV11-2,NA,CASSFRSGVAKNIQYF
TRBJ2-2,TRBV3-1,few,CASGQVLGQGRPGELFF
TRBJ1-1,TRBV20-1,NA,CSARDTDRGKTEAFF
TRBJ2-3,TRBV6-2/TRBV6-3,many,CASSNPRTDTQYF
TRBJ2-5,TRBV2,NA,CASGALKDRGYQETQYF
TRBJ1-1,TRBV20-1,once,CSARGGGTALSNTEAFF
TRBJ2-6,TRBV3-1,many,CASTPKALGANVLTF
TRBJ2-3,TRBV30,few,CAWSLAGMGTDTQYF
TRBJ2-5,TRBV7-2,once,CASGSRLETQYF
TRBJ2-7,TRBV12-3/TRBV12-4,many,CASSFGGRAYEQYF
TRBJ2-3,TRBV5-1,many,CASSFLGQGSDTQYF